Listed below are T cell receptor beta chains from one sample, sequenced in a study of blood T cells in healthy people across ages. TCRdb processed the 5' RACE reads anew with MiXCR; each CDR3 protein has one entry. The table includes more than 1 million distinct CDR3 sequences, 40% to 45% detected once. The sample taken for sequencing was blood. Receptors were obtained from an older woman in good health. Both conserved end residues are part of each CDR3. A D gene is named only where the DNA matches it firmly. The size entry is marked missing in some rows and otherwise reads once, few, many or a size class.

d_gene	len	v_gene	j_gene	abundance	CDR3nt	CDR3aa
TRBD1	15	TRBV12-3/TRBV12-4	TRBJ1-2	few	TGTGCCAGCAGCCCGGGACAGGGTCTAAACTATGGCTACACCTTC	CASSPGQGLNYGYTF
TRBD1	13	TRBV25-1	TRBJ1-2	-	TGTGCCAGCAGGAGGACAGGGGTGAACGGCTACACCTTC	CASRRTGVNGYTF
-	15	TRBV12-3/TRBV12-4	TRBJ2-5	-	TGTGCCAGCAGTAGGGGACTCAGGGACCAAGAGACCCAGTACTTC	CASSRGLRDQETQYF
-	13	TRBV7-9	TRBJ2-7	-	TGTGCCAGCAGCCAAGAGCTGACCTACGAGCAGTACTTC	CASSQELTYEQYF
-	14	TRBV20-1	TRBJ2-5	-	TGCAGTGCTAGACGAGCCGGGTTACAAGAGACCCAGTACTTC	CSARRAGLQETQYF
-	15	TRBV21-1	TRBJ2-5	few	TGTGCCAGCAGCAAAGGGACCCGGGGGCGGGAGACCCAGTACTTC	CASSKGTRGRETQYF
TRBD1	13	TRBV28	TRBJ2-1	-	TGTGCCAGCAGTGGGACAGACTACAATGAGCAGTTCTTC	CASSGTDYNEQFF
-	13	TRBV3-1	TRBJ1-2	-	TGTGCCAGCAGTACAGGGTCCCTAGGGGGCTACACCTTC	CASSTGSLGGYTF
-	15	TRBV20-1	TRBJ1-4	-	TGCAGTGCTAGAGACCCGACAGTGAGGAATGAAAAACTGTTTTTT	CSARDPTVRNEKLFF
TRBD1	17	TRBV4-1	TRBJ2-3	-	TGCGCCAGTAGCCAAGACCCGGACAGGGCTGGCACAGATACGCAGTATTTT	CASSQDPDRAGTDTQYF
-	16	TRBV7-9	TRBJ2-3	few	TGTGCCAGCAGCAAAGAGACCTCCTTGGCCGCAGATACGCAGTATTTT	CASSKETSLAADTQYF
-	16	TRBV12-3/TRBV12-4	TRBJ2-3	-	TGTGCCAGCAGTTTAGGGTGGGCGGGGAGAACAGATACGCAGTATTTT	CASSLGWAGRTDTQYF
-	13	TRBV11-2	TRBJ1-1	-	TGTTCCAGCAGTACTGGAGGGTTCACTGAAGCTTTCTTT	CSSSTGGFTEAFF
-	14	TRBV9	TRBJ2-5	-	TGTGCCAGCAGCGTAGTGGGCAGCCAAGAGACCCAGTACTTC	CASSVVGSQETQYF
TRBD2	14	TRBV20-1	TRBJ2-7	-	TGCAGTGCTAGACCCCGGGACTACCTTTACGAGCAGTACTTC	CSARPRDYLYEQYF